The 11 T cell receptor beta chains below come from one sample, sequenced in a study of T cell responses to AZD1222 COVID-19 vaccine. Measured with immunoSEQ multiplex PCR; TCRdb has only the in-frame clones, and not every one. The sample shows some 83,000 clones, roughly 86% of them seen only once. The sequences come from peripheral blood, collected on day 0 of AZD1222 vaccination. These receptors all come from an adult in good health.

The V call is TRBV7-8, the J call TRBJ2-5, with D unresolved. In germline, CDR1 is SGHVS, CDR2 FQNEAQ. This CDR3 spans 15 amino acids. The V end was cut by 1 base, the J end by 2 bases, with 11 bases between. The CDR3 loop reads CASSLGSIPQETQYF. The CDR3 DNA follows: TGTGCCAGCAGCTTAGGCTCGATACCACAAGAGACCCAGTACTTC.

Here the CDR3 reads CASSVVGGSREAFF. CDR3 DNA sequence: TGTGCCAGCAGCGTAGTGGGGGGCTCCAGGGAAGCTTTCTTT. V usage is TRBV9 and J usage is TRBJ1-1; D is possibly TRBD1 (6 bases). The length of the CDR3 is 14 residues. V was trimmed by 0 bases and J by 8 bases, leaving 14 bases between them. Germline V lookup: CDR1 SGDLS, CDR2 YYNGEE.

The chain couples TRBV6-1 to TRBJ1-3, with a possible D match to TRBD1 (5 bases). With 0 bases removed from V and 7 bases from J, the gap between germline ends came to 10 bases. Germline CDR1 is MNHNS and CDR2 is SASEGT. This CDR3 contains 14 residues. CDR3 protein: CASSEATRGNTIYF. CDR3 nucleotides: TGTGCCAGCAGTGAAGCGACGCGGGGGAACACCATATATTTT.

The gene calls are TRBV6-1 and TRBJ1-5; weak D call: TRBD1 (6 bases). Per the germline V gene, CDR1 is MNHNS and CDR2 is SASEGT. The V end was cut by 3 bases, the J end by 6 bases, with 12 bases between. This CDR3 contains 14 residues. CDR3 region: CASSDSPRGQPQHF. The CDR3 nucleotides are TGTGCCAGCAGTGACAGTCCCAGGGGTCAGCCCCAGCATTTT.

The chain combines TRBV27 with TRBJ1-4; unclear D gene. From germline, CDR1 is MNHEY and CDR2 SMNVEV (reference sequence). Trimming removed 5 bases from V and 5 bases from J, with 15 bases in between. The CDR3 extends over 15 amino acids. The chain's CDR3 is CASSDDPLSNEKLFF. The CDR3 nucleotides are TGTGCCAGCAGTGACGACCCTCTGAGCAATGAAAAACTGTTTTTT.

J is TRBJ1-1 and V is TRBV2; TRBD1 might be the D (6 bases). Germline CDR1 and CDR2: SNHLY and FYNNEI. Trimming stripped 7 bases from V and 8 bases from J, with 11 bases between. The CDR3 loop spans 11 amino acids. The CDR3 region is CASTYGGEAFF. The CDR3 bases are TGTGCCAGCACCTACGGGGGCGAAGCTTTCTTT.

This clone was detected once. The chain is built from TRBV5-1 and TRBJ2-4; either TRBD1 or TRBD2 may fit D (5 bases each). The CDR3 is 15 residues long. V lost 4 bases and J 7 bases, leaving 18 bases between the germline ends. Germline CDR1 and CDR2: SGHRS and YFSETQ. DNA of the CDR3: TGCGCCAGCAGCCCTCAAGGCCCCGAGGGGAACATTCAGTACTTC. This gives the protein CASSPQGPEGNIQYF. Combining the CDR3 with reference TRBV5-1 and TRBJ2-4 gives the whole variable domain KAGVTQTPRYLIKTRGQQVTLSCSPISGHRSVSWYQQTPGQGLQFLFEYFSETQRNKGNFPGRFSGRQFSNSRSEMNVSTLELGDSALYLCASSPQGPEGNIQYFGAGTRLSVL.

The rearrangement joins TRBV7-8 to TRBJ2-7; 10 bases align to TRBD2. V gave up 1 base and J gave up 1 base; unmatched junction bases: 7. Germline V gene data show CDR1 as SGHVS and CDR2 as FQNEAQ. This CDR3 region has 17 residues. The CDR3 region is CASSLEASGSLSYEQYF. CDR3 DNA sequence: TGTGCCAGCAGCTTAGAGGCTAGCGGGAGTCTGTCCTACGAGCAGTACTTC.

The J gene is TRBJ1-2, the V gene TRBV6-2 or TRBV6-3; tentatively, D is TRBD1 (6 bases). With 4 bases removed from V and 8 bases from J, the gap between germline ends came to 17 bases. Germline values: CDR1 MNHEY, CDR2 SVGEGT. The CDR3 has 14 residues. The CDR3 spells CASSLGASIEGYTF. In nucleotides, the CDR3 is TGTGCCAGCAGTTTGGGGGCCTCAATCGAAGGCTACACCTTC.

The genes are TRBV7-8 and TRBJ1-1, with D perhaps matching TRBD1 (6 bases). There are 18 residues in the CDR3. V lost 4 bases, J lost 5 bases, and 26 bases lay in between. Germline CDR1 is SGHVS and CDR2 is FQNEAQ. CDR3 nucleotides: TGTGCCAGCAGCTCCCGCAAATTGGGGGCTTCTAGGAATACTGAAGCTTTCTTT. The encoded protein is CASSSRKLGASRNTEAFF.

The CDR3 here is CSALRGQGVKGYTF. In DNA, the CDR3 is TGCAGCGCCCTGAGGGGACAGGGAGTGAAGGGCTACACCTTC. This sequence joins TRBV29-1 and TRBJ1-2, with 9 bases matching TRBD1. The CDR3 is 14 residues long. Germline-derived CDR1 and CDR2 are SQVTM and ANQGSEA. V trimming: 7 bases; J trimming: 8 bases; junction bases outside the gene matches: 14.